The 18 T cell receptor beta chains reported below all come from one sample, sequenced in a study of T-cell reconstitution after alpha-beta-depleted transplantation in children. A TCRbeta library incorporating unique molecular identifiers was prepared. TCRdb recomputed calls from the PCR reads with MiXCR, one row per CDR3 protein. The sample lists 170,000 or so distinct CDR3 sequences; roughly 7.5% were seen once. The sample here was PBMCs from the stem cell graft donor, taken from the stem cell graft. The receptors were gathered from a human donor who donated a stem cell graft to a child with Wiskott-Aldrich syndrome.

The chain joins TRBV2 to TRBJ1-1; possible D gene TRBD1, 5 bases. Trimming cost V 6 bases and J 0 bases, with 14 bases left between them. This CDR3 spans 15 amino acids. Germline V gene sequence: CDR1 SNHLY, CDR2 FYNNEI. CDR3 sequence (DNA): TGTGCCAGCAGGGGGATGGGGCTTCTGAACACTGAAGCTTTCTTT. Its protein is CASRGMGLLNTEAFF.

This clonotype came up a few times. V usage is TRBV28 and J usage is TRBJ2-2; D is ambiguous. The germline V gene has CDR1 MDHEN and CDR2 SYDVKM. CDR3 size: 14 residues. The V gene lost 3 bases and the J gene lost 5 bases, with 10 bases spanning the gap. CDR3 sequence (DNA): TGTGCCAGCAGTTTGATTAGTCCTACCGGGGAGCTGTTTTTT. This codes for CASSLISPTGELFF.

This clonotype showed up many times. The V call is TRBV27, the J call TRBJ2-1; 7 positions agree with TRBD2. The length of the CDR3 is 16 residues. J gave up 2 bases and V 6 bases, and 10 bases lay outside the gene matches. Germline lookup yields CDR1 MNHEY and CDR2 SMNVEV (reference sequence). The CDR3 protein is CASSPSGGEAYNEQFF. The DNA for the CDR3 is TGTGCCAGCAGCCCCTCGGGGGGAGAAGCCTACAATGAGCAGTTCTTC.

This clonotype has a count of ten or more. V is TRBV20-1 and J is TRBJ2-5; TRBD1 is a possible D gene (6 bases). CDR3 size: 17 residues. Germline CDR1 and CDR2: DFQATT and SNEGSKA (reference sequence). The V gene lost 0 bases and the J gene lost 0 bases, with 17 bases spanning the gap. The CDR3 DNA reads TGCAGTGCTAGAGATCTCTTGGGGAAGGGGGACCAAGAGACCCAGTACTTC. Translated: CSARDLLGKGDQETQYF.

This clonotype has at least ten counts. The J gene is TRBJ2-3, the V gene TRBV15; D remains unclear. V was shortened by 3 bases and J by 5 bases, with 12 bases between the two germline ends. This CDR3 has 14 amino acids. Germline V gives CDR1 LNHNV, CDR2 YYDKDF (reference sequence). CDR3 DNA: TGTGCCACCAGCAGTTCCGGAGCAATAGATACGCAGTATTTT. It encodes CATSSSGAIDTQYF.

The chain carries TRBV5-1 and TRBJ2-2, with D unresolved. Germline V gene sequence: CDR1 SGHRS, CDR2 YFSETQ. This CDR3 has 17 amino acids. V lost 3 bases to trimming and J lost 0 bases, with 15 bases between them. Here the CDR3 DNA reads TGCGCCAGCAGCTCAGGCATAGTAAGAACGAACACCGGGGAGCTGTTTTTT. The encoded protein is CASSSGIVRTNTGELFF.

This clonotype was seen many times. The chain couples TRBV12-3 or TRBV12-4 to TRBJ2-1; D possibly corresponds to TRBD1 (5 bases). This CDR3 has 15 amino acids. The V and J ends lost 1 base and 8 bases respectively, with 15 bases between them. The CDR3 loop reads CASSLGGRVIDEQFF. The CDR3 DNA is TGTGCCAGCAGTTTAGGAGGCAGGGTGATCGATGAGCAGTTCTTC.

This clonotype was counted at least ten times. In DNA form, the CDR3 reads TGCAGTGCTAGAGAGACAGGGCAGAGGACGCAGTATTTT. This codes for CSARETGQRTQYF. This chain uses TRBV20-1 with TRBJ2-3; 7 bases fit TRBD1. The CDR3 has 13 amino acids. With V trimmed by 0 bases and J by 9 bases, 6 bases remained unmatched. Germline V gene sequence: CDR1 DFQATT, CDR2 SNEGSKA (reference sequence).

A few counts support this clonotype. This rearrangement joins TRBV12-3 or TRBV12-4 to TRBJ1-1; the D is unclear. The V and J ends lost 1 base and 3 bases respectively, with 12 bases between them. This CDR3 spans 15 amino acids. CDR3 loop: CASSLGNVGDTEAFF. Here the CDR3 DNA reads TGTGCCAGCAGTTTAGGGAACGTCGGGGACACTGAAGCTTTCTTT.

This clonotype occurred a few times. V is TRBV18 and J is TRBJ2-4; D is unresolved. The germline V and J ends were trimmed by 1 base and 0 bases, with 10 bases remaining between them. CDR3 length: 16 residues. CDR1 is KGHSH, CDR2 LQKENI, per germline. CDR3 in DNA: TGTGCCAGCTCACCACAGGGCAAAATAGCCAAAAACATTCAGTACTTC. Residues: CASSPQGKIAKNIQYF.

This clonotype was seen at least ten times. The chain is built from TRBV6-1 and TRBJ1-2, with D uncertain. V was trimmed by 2 bases and J by 2 bases, leaving 6 bases between them. Germline-derived CDR1 and CDR2 are MNHNS and SASEGT. The CDR3 covers 13 residues. The CDR3 region has the DNA TGTGCCAGCAGTGAACGATCAAACTATGGCTACACCTTC. Translating gives CASSERSNYGYTF.

Only a few counts were recorded for this clonotype. V gene TRBV7-8 combines with J gene TRBJ2-1; weak D call: TRBD1 (6 bases). The ends were cut back, 2 bases at V and 2 bases at J, with 10 bases in the middle. Per germline, CDR1 SGHVS and CDR2 FQNEAQ. The CDR3 runs 15 residues. CDR3 loop: CASSLSQGTYNEQFF. CDR3 bases: TGTGCCAGCAGCTTAAGTCAGGGGACCTACAATGAGCAGTTCTTC. The full variable domain, in which reference TRBV7-8 and TRBJ2-1 provide the parts outside the CDR3, is GAGVSQSPRYKVAKRGQDVALRCDPISGHVSLFWYQQALGQGPEFLTYFQNEAQLDKSGLPSDRFFAERPEGSVSTLKIQRTQQEDSAVYLCASSLSQGTYNEQFFGPGTRLTVL.

Many counts were recorded for this clonotype. The chain links TRBV5-1 to TRBJ1-1; D not resolved. The CDR3 has 15 amino acids. Trimming pared 0 bases from V and 1 base from J, leaving 10 bases between. Per the germline V gene, CDR1 is SGHRS and CDR2 is YFSETQ. The CDR3 DNA is TGCGCCAGCAGCTTGGATGGGAGAGAGAACACTGAAGCTTTCTTT. This translates into CASSLDGRENTEAFF.

The chain is built from TRBV20-1 and TRBJ2-2, with 7 nucleotides matching TRBD1. CDR1 is DFQATT and CDR2 is SNEGSKA in the germline V gene (reference sequence). This CDR3 contains 16 residues. CDR3 loop: CSVPGYTGAHTGELFF. CDR3 nucleotide sequence: TGCAGCGTCCCAGGTTATACAGGGGCCCACACCGGGGAGCTGTTTTTT.

This clonotype was detected a few times. The chain combines TRBV6-2 or TRBV6-3 with TRBJ2-4; 8 bases are shared with TRBD1. Germline loops: CDR1 MNHEY, CDR2 SVGEGT. The CDR3 length is 14 residues. The junction had 7 bases not matched to a gene; V was cut back by 6 bases and J by 6 bases. Here the CDR3 DNA reads TGTGCCAGCAGCCTTCTCGGACAGGGAAACATTCAGTACTTC. Its protein product is CASSLLGQGNIQYF.

This clonotype was seen repeatedly, ten times or more. CDR3 amino acids: CSVERGSGYTF. CDR3 sequence (DNA): TGCAGCGTTGAACGGGGAAGTGGCTACACCTTC. The rearrangement joins TRBV29-1 to TRBJ1-2; D gene unclear. There are 11 residues in the CDR3. Germline CDR1 reads SQVTM; CDR2 reads ANQGSEA. Trimming pared 2 bases from V and 7 bases from J, leaving 8 bases between.

This clonotype showed up many times. The chain combines TRBV2 with TRBJ1-1, with TRBD1 as a possible D gene (5 bases). This CDR3 is built from 13 residues. V lost 7 bases, J lost 8 bases, and 17 bases lay in between. Looked up from germline, CDR1 is SNHLY and CDR2 is FYNNEI. The CDR3 loop reads CASTWRGQGEAFF. CDR3 nucleotides: TGTGCCAGCACATGGAGGGGCCAAGGGGAAGCTTTCTTT.

The rearrangement joins TRBV5-5 to TRBJ2-2; perhaps D is TRBD1 or TRBD2 (6 bases each). CDR1 and CDR2 from the germline V gene are SGHKS and YYEKEE (reference sequence). Trimming took off 6 bases at V and 1 base at J, with 19 bases between the two ends. The CDR3 extends over 17 amino acids. The CDR3 is CASNPTPGAMNTGELFF. The CDR3 DNA is TGTGCCAGCAACCCAACTCCGGGGGCCATGAACACCGGGGAGCTGTTTTTT. Supplemented by reference TRBV5-5 and TRBJ2-2, the full variable domain reads DAGVTQSPTHLIKTRGQQVTLRCSPISGHKSVSWYQQVLGQGPQFIFQYYEKEERGRGNFPDRFSARQFPNYSSELNVNALLLGDSALYLCASNPTPGAMNTGELFFGEGSRLTVL.